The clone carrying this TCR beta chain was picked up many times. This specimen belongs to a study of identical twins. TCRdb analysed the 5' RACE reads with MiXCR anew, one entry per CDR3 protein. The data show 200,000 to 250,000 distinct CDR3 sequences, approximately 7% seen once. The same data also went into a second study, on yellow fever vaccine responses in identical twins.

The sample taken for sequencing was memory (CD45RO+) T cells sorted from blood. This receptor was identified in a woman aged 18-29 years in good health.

DNA of the CDR3: TGTGCCATCAGTGGGGGAGACAGGGTCGCCGGGGAGCTGTTTTTT. Its translation is CAISGGDRVAGELFF. V and J are TRBV10-3 and TRBJ2-2; 7 bases align to TRBD1. Trimming took 4 bases from V and 6 from J; bases not matched to a gene: 8. Germline lookup yields CDR1 ENHRY and CDR2 SYGVKD. CDR3 length: 15 residues.